The rows below give T cell receptor beta chains drawn from one sample of a study of Tregs in tolerant kidney transplant recipients. Data came from immunoSEQ multiplex PCR; TCRdb stores just in-frame clones and leaves some out. The sample carries some 65,000 clones, roughly 84% recorded once. The sequenced sample consisted of CD4+ T cells from blood. These receptors all come from a human donor in good health. Each CDR3 is given with its conserved first and last residue. A D gene is named only where the DNA matches it firmly. Where a row states a size, it is once, few, many or the class of an expanded clone; other rows omit it.

J | D | size | length | V | CDR3 | DNA
TRBJ2-7 | TRBD1 | - | 15 | TRBV10-3 | CAISVGQGSSYEQYF | TGTGCCATCAGTGTCGGACAGGGCTCATCCTACGAGCAGTACTTC
TRBJ2-6 | TRBD1 | - | 15 | TRBV6-5 | CASSKTTGNANVLTF | TGTGCCAGCAGTAAGACGACAGGGAACGCCAACGTCCTGACTTTC
TRBJ1-2 | - | few | 15 | TRBV7-9 | CASSLGSRNHYGYTF | TGTGCCAGCAGCTTAGGTTCCAGGAATCACTATGGCTACACCTTC
TRBJ2-7 | - | - | 12 | TRBV29-1 | CSAARAPYEQYF | TGCTCGGCGGCCAGGGCGCCCTACGAGCAGTACTTC
TRBJ2-1 | - | once | 16 | TRBV10-2 | CASRGPQGRWNNEQFF | TGCGCCAGCAGGGGGCCCCAGGGCCGCTGGAACAATGAGCAGTTCTTC
TRBJ1-1 | - | - | 13 | TRBV30 | CAWSGSLWTEAFF | TGTGCCTGGAGTGGGTCGCTTTGGACTGAAGCTTTCTTT
TRBJ1-2 | - | once | 13 | TRBV5-1 | CASSPEGSYGYTF | TGCGCCAGCAGCCCGGAGGGGTCCTATGGCTACACCTTC
TRBJ2-5 | TRBD1 | - | 14 | TRBV11-3 | CASSLARGQETQYF | TGTGCCAGCAGCTTAGCCAGGGGGCAAGAGACCCAGTACTTC
TRBJ1-2 | - | - | 15 | TRBV5-1 | CASSLDTGFVYGYTF | TGCGCCAGCAGCCTGGACACAGGATTTGTCTATGGCTACACCTTC
TRBJ1-2 | - | once | 15 | TRBV7-6 | CASSLDGRVEDGYTF | TGTGCCAGCAGCTTAGACGGCAGGGTGGAAGATGGCTACACCTTC
TRBJ1-5 | TRBD1 | - | 15 | TRBV19 | CASSIRTGGGQPQHF | TGTGCCAGTAGTATAAGGACAGGGGGCGGCCAGCCCCAGCATTTT
TRBJ2-1 | - | - | 15 | TRBV6-5 | CASSYGQSSYNEQFF | TGTGCCAGCAGCTACGGACAGAGCTCCTACAATGAGCAGTTCTTC
TRBJ1-1 | TRBD1 | - | 15 | TRBV9 | CASSASEGALIRAFF | TGTGCCAGCAGCGCCTCGGAGGGGGCTCTCATTCGGGCTTTCTTT
TRBJ2-3 | - | - | 14 | TRBV29-1 | CSAREGTPSDTQYF | TGCAGCGCCCGGGAAGGGACCCCGTCGGATACGCAGTATTTT
TRBJ2-2 | - | - | 13 | TRBV27 | CASSAFNTGELFF | TGTGCCAGCAGTGCCTTTAACACCGGGGAGCTGTTTTTT
TRBJ1-1 | - | - | 12 | TRBV18 | CASSPGNTEAFF | TGTGCCAGCTCACCAGGAAACACTGAAGCTTTCTTT
TRBJ2-5 | - | - | 12 | TRBV2 | CASIRGRETQYF | TGTGCCAGCATCCGGGGAAGAGAGACCCAGTACTTC
TRBJ1-2 | - | - | 13 | TRBV7-9 | CASSLRSDYGYTF | TGTGCCAGCAGCTTAAGGTCCGACTATGGCTACACCTTC
TRBJ1-1 | - | - | 13 | TRBV7-8 | CASSLASLTEAFF | TGTGCCAGCAGCTTAGCGTCCCTGACTGAAGCTTTCTTT
TRBJ2-2 | TRBD1 | - | 15 | TRBV25-1 | CASGRTGANTGELFF | TGTGCCAGCGGGAGGACAGGGGCGAACACCGGGGAGCTGTTTTTT
TRBJ2-2 | - | - | 12 | TRBV30 | CAWRPGTGELFF | TGTGCCTGGAGGCCCGGGACCGGGGAGCTGTTTTTT
TRBJ2-7 | TRBD1 | - | 18 | TRBV12-5 | CASGLVVMTGTGLYEQYF | TGTGCTAGTGGTTTGGTAGTGATGACCGGGACAGGGTTGTACGAGCAGTACTTC
TRBJ1-2 | - | - | 13 | TRBV7-2 | CASSLTRVGLYTF | TGTGCCAGCAGTTTGACCCGAGTGGGTCTCTACACCTTC
TRBJ2-2 | - | - | 16 | TRBV6-1 | CASSELGLMGTGELFF | TGTGCCAGCAGTGAACTCGGGCTCATGGGAACCGGGGAGCTGTTTTTT
TRBJ1-2 | TRBD1 | - | 15 | TRBV18 | CASSPGTGRDYGYTF | TGTGCCAGCTCACCGGGGACAGGGAGGGACTATGGCTACACCTTC
TRBJ2-1 | TRBD2 | - | 18 | TRBV2 | CASSDIGSWTSGYNEQFF | TGTGCCAGCAGTGATATCGGTTCCTGGACTAGCGGGTACAATGAGCAGTTCTTC
TRBJ1-3 | - | - | 15 | TRBV5-1 | CASSHGLRGGNTIYF | TGCGCCAGCAGCCACGGACTCAGGGGTGGAAACACCATATATTTT
TRBJ2-3 | - | - | 14 | TRBV5-8 | CASSLVEPTDTQYF | TGTGCCAGCAGCTTGGTGGAGCCCACAGATACGCAGTATTTT
TRBJ2-3 | - | - | 13 | TRBV6-4 | CASSPSFTDTQYF | TGTGCCAGCAGTCCCTCCTTCACAGATACGCAGTATTTT
TRBJ1-6 | - | - | 15 | TRBV9 | CASSVGEAPNSPLHF | TGTGCCAGCAGCGTAGGGGAAGCGCCGAATTCACCCCTCCACTTT
TRBJ2-5 | - | - | 15 | TRBV11-3 | CASSFGQGIPETQYF | TGTGCCAGCAGCTTCGGGCAGGGGATCCCAGAGACCCAGTACTTC
TRBJ1-1 | - | - | 14 | TRBV5-1 | CASSSGLRNTEAFF | TGCGCCAGCAGCTCCGGATTGAGGAACACTGAAGCTTTCTTT
TRBJ2-1 | - | - | 14 | TRBV11-3 | CASSLARRSNEQFF | TGTGCCAGCAGCTTAGCTCGGAGGAGCAATGAGCAGTTCTTC
TRBJ1-1 | - | - | 13 | TRBV21-1 | CASGKRMNTEAFF | TGTGCCAGCGGGAAAAGGATGAACACTGAAGCTTTCTTT
TRBJ2-5 | TRBD1 | - | 16 | TRBV11-3 | CASSSRPGQGAETQYF | TGTGCCAGCAGCTCACGACCGGGACAGGGGGCCGAGACCCAGTACTTC
TRBJ1-5 | TRBD1 | - | 14 | TRBV11-2 | CASSAGTGNQPQHF | TGTGCCAGCAGTGCCGGGACAGGGAATCAGCCCCAGCATTTT
TRBJ2-3 | - | - | 15 | TRBV9 | CASSPLGASTDTQYF | TGTGCCAGCAGCCCTTTGGGGGCTAGCACAGATACGCAGTATTTT
TRBJ2-2 | TRBD2 | - | 16 | TRBV5-4 | CASSSPSGRNTGELFF | TGTGCCAGCAGCTCCCCTAGCGGGCGAAACACCGGGGAGCTGTTTTTT
TRBJ2-5 | TRBD1 | once | 12 | TRBV6-5 | CASSRQGGTQYF | TGTGCCAGCAGCCGACAGGGGGGGACCCAGTACTTC
TRBJ1-6 | - | - | 20 | TRBV5-5 | CASSRGGQGFSRSYNSPLHF | TGTGCCAGCAGCCGCGGCGGGCAGGGCTTTTCAAGGAGCTATAATTCACCCCTCCACTTT
TRBJ2-7 | - | - | 15 | TRBV12-2 | CASRRRTEIPYEQYF | TGTGCAAGTCGCCGTCGGACTGAAATCCCCTACGAGCAGTACTTC
TRBJ2-6 | - | - | 15 | TRBV4-1 | CASSQGVFGANVLTF | TGCGCCAGCAGCCAAGGGGTCTTTGGGGCCAACGTCCTGACTTTC
TRBJ2-1 | TRBD2 | - | 17 | TRBV27 | CASSLSPTLAGANEQFF | TGTGCCAGCAGTTTAAGTCCCACCCTGGCGGGAGCCAATGAGCAGTTCTTC
TRBJ2-3 | - | - | 16 | TRBV27 | CASSPGKGRGLDTQYF | TGTGCCAGCAGTCCGGGGAAGGGCCGGGGTCTCGATACGCAGTATTTT
TRBJ1-1 | - | - | 12 | TRBV5-7 | CASSLSRVVAFF | TGTGCCAGCAGCTTGTCGAGGGTCGTCGCTTTCTTT
TRBJ2-1 | - | - | 13 | TRBV29-1 | CSVELGVDNEQFF | TGCAGCGTTGAATTGGGGGTTGACAATGAGCAGTTCTTC
TRBJ2-1 | - | - | 16 | TRBV29-1 | CSVESMRAGNYNEQFF | TGCAGCGTTGAGTCGATGAGGGCGGGGAACTACAATGAGCAGTTCTTC
TRBJ1-4 | - | - | 13 | TRBV6-1 | CATRRGGSEKLFF | TGTGCCACAAGACGAGGAGGGAGTGAAAAACTGTTTTTT
TRBJ1-3 | - | few | 15 | TRBV30 | CAWMRPGPSGNTIYF | TGTGCCTGGATGCGTCCCGGGCCGTCTGGAAACACCATATATTTT
TRBJ2-5 | TRBD2 | - | 18 | TRBV11-2 | CASSLDFNLGLAGETQYF | TGTGCCAGCAGCTTAGATTTTAACCTGGGACTAGCGGGAGAGACCCAGTACTTC
TRBJ2-2 | TRBD1 | few | 18 | TRBV7-6 | CASSLVTPGTANTGELFF | TGTGCCAGCAGCTTAGTGACCCCCGGGACAGCGAACACCGGGGAGCTGTTTTTT
TRBJ2-7 | - | once | 15 | TRBV7-2 | CASSPRNYLTYEQYF | TGTGCCAGCAGCCCTAGGAACTACCTGACATACGAGCAGTACTTC
TRBJ2-6 | - | - | 16 | TRBV2 | CASSPNRDPGANVLTF | TGTGCCAGCAGCCCCAACAGGGACCCCGGGGCCAACGTCCTGACTTTC
TRBJ2-7 | TRBD1 | few | 16 | TRBV4-1 | CASSQDGDRGSYEQYF | TGCGCCAGCAGCCAAGATGGAGACAGGGGTTCCTACGAGCAGTACTTC
TRBJ2-6 | TRBD1 | - | 16 | TRBV30 | CAWSLGQGAGANVLTF | TGTGCCTGGAGCCTAGGACAGGGGGCCGGGGCCAACGTCCTGACTTTC
TRBJ1-2 | TRBD1 | - | 13 | TRBV7-2 | CASSLGQGDGYTF | TGTGCCAGCAGCTTAGGGCAGGGGGATGGCTACACCTTC